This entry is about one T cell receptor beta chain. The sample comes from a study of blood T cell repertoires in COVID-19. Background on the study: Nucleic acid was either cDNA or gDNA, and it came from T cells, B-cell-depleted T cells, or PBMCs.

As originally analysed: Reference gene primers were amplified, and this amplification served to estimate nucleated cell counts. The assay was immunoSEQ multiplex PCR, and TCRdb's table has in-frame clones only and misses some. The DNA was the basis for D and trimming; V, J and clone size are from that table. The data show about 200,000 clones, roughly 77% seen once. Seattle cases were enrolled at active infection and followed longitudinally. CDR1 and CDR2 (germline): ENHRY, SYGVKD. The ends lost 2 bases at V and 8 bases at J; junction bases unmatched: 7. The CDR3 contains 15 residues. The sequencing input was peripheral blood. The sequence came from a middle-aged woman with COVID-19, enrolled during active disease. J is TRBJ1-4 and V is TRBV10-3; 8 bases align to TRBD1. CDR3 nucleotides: TGTGCCATCAGTGAGCGGGGACAGGTAGACGAAAAACTGTTTTTT. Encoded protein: CAISERGQVDEKLFF.